What follows is one TCR beta chain and its context. The antigen remains unidentified. There are 13 residues in the CDR3. Trimming shortened V by 2 bases and J by 9 bases, and 12 bases separated the two germline ends. Germline assignment: CDR1 MGHDK and CDR2 SYGVNS. This sample was taken from a study of T cell responses to AZD1222 COVID-19 vaccine. General study points: Spike-specific TCR repertoires showed rising breadth and depth after two AZD1222 doses. The donor cohort was predominantly white British with a female majority, and clonal diversity may have been underestimated. Baseline testing showed seropositivity in only six AZD1222 recipients. Regions 160-218 and 743-854 dominated among vaccine-associated CD4 TCRs spanning spike.

Sequencing was performed with immunoSEQ multiplex PCR; in TCRdb, only in-frame clones are kept and a portion is missing. The data show around 140,000 clones, 80% to 90% seen once. J is TRBJ2-3 and V is TRBV25-1, with no clear D. This TCR derives from an adult in good health. The sequenced sample was peripheral blood, obtained on day 0 of AZD1222 vaccination. DNA of the CDR3: TGTGCCAGCAGTGAACCTTCGCGGTTGACGCAGTATTTT. This gives the protein CASSEPSRLTQYF.